This T cell receptor beta chain was sequenced in a study of cytomegalovirus exposure and HLA in healthy donors. About the research overall: An analysis done earlier identified some 120 million unique TCR beta sequences from around 180 million T cells.

General study points: Being productive about 90% or about 30% of the time was typical of most TCR beta V segments in an earlier analysis.

The V gene's germline CDR1 is SGHTA and CDR2 FQGTGA. Unmatched junction bases numbered 5, after V lost 2 bases and J lost 6 bases. The CDR3 totals 15 residues. The PCR used 60 Vbeta and 13 Jbeta primers. Per the authors' pipeline: The authors later counted some 76 million unique TCR beta chains, some 11 million of them shared. The table came from immunoSEQ multiplex PCR; TCRdb's copy has only in-frame clones and leaves some out. Clonal size and the V and J genes are those of that table, whereas D and trimming came from the DNA. The sample records 90,000 to 120,000 clones, 82% being singletons. This clone came up a few times. As yet, its antigen is unknown.

The gene calls are TRBV7-3 and TRBJ2-1, with 9 positions matching TRBD2. Material for sequencing was PBMCs. The source is a man aged 25-40 years in good health and CMV-seropositive. CDR3 amino acids: CASSLGAGGLNEQFF. The CDR3 nucleotides read TGTGCCAGCAGCTTAGGGGCGGGGGGGCTCAATGAGCAGTTCTTC.